Given below is one T cell receptor beta chain in context. The antigen remains unidentified. Germline CDR1 and CDR2: MNHNY and SVGAGI (reference sequence). There are 14 residues in the CDR3. Losses at the gene ends were 5 bases for V and 6 bases for J; bases not matched to a gene: 6. This specimen belongs to a study of T cell responses to AZD1222 COVID-19 vaccine. Profiled with immunoSEQ multiplex PCR; TCRdb holds only in-frame clones, not every one. Found here are about 93,000 clones, around 86% of them singletons; the top ten hold just under 6.5%. Whole-study results and caveats: Nearly half of spike-specific TCRs reportedly go after variant regions that carry no mutations.

This chain links TRBV6-6 with TRBJ2-4; TRBD1 matches 8 bases. The TCR comes from an adult in good health. The specimen was peripheral blood, collected on day 0 of AZD1222 vaccination. This chain's CDR3 is CASSGRGQGNIQYF. CDR3 in DNA: TGTGCCAGCAGTGGACGAGGACAGGGAAACATTCAGTACTTC.